Below are 2 T cell receptor beta chains sequenced from a single sample in a study of low-dose radiotherapy and immunotherapy resistance in tumors. Alpha and beta chains were covered, as first-strand cDNA relied on TRAV- and TRBV-specific primers. The authors ran around 18 PCR cycles to amplify TCRs with a constant-region primer and V-primer adapter. One entry per CDR3 protein, called by TCRdb with MiXCR from the reads. Seen here are tens of thousands of distinct CDR3 sequences, about 18% observed once, and the top ten hold 2.5% to 3.5%. Time point reported: before trial treatment. This specimen consisted of PBMCs, obtained before treatment. The receptors here all came from a male donor with prostate cancer.

This clonotype showed up many times. The chain recombines TRBV2 with TRBJ2-7, with 7 bases identical to TRBD1. This CDR3 has 16 residues. The germline gives CDR1 SNHLY, CDR2 FYNNEI. After removal of 10 bases from V and 0 bases from J, the junction contained 15 bases not matched to a gene. The chain's CDR3 is CATTTPGTDSSYEQYF. The CDR3 DNA follows: TGTGCCACTACCACCCCCGGGACAGATAGCTCCTACGAGCAGTACTTC.

This clonotype appeared many times. In DNA form, the CDR3 reads TGCAGTGCTAGAGCTCCACCCCGACGACAGGGGGGGCATTTT. Translation: CSARAPPRRQGGHF. J is TRBJ1-5 and V is TRBV20-1; the match to TRBD1 covers 9 bases. Germline V CDR1 and CDR2: DFQATT, SNEGSKA (reference sequence). V trimming: 1 base; J trimming: 15 bases; junction bases outside the gene matches: 13. CDR3 length: 14 residues.